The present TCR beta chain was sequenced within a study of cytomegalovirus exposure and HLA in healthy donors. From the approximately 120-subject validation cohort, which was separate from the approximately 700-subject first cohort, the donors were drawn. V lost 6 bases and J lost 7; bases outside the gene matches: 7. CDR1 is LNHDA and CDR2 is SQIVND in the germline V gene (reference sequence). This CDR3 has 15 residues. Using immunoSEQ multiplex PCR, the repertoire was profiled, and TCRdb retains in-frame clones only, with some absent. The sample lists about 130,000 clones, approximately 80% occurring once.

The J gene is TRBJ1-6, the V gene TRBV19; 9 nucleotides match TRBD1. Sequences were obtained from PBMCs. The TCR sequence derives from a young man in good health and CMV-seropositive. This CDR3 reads CASSQQGAVNSPLHF. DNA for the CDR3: TGTGCCAGTAGCCAACAGGGGGCGGTGAATTCACCCCTCCACTTT.